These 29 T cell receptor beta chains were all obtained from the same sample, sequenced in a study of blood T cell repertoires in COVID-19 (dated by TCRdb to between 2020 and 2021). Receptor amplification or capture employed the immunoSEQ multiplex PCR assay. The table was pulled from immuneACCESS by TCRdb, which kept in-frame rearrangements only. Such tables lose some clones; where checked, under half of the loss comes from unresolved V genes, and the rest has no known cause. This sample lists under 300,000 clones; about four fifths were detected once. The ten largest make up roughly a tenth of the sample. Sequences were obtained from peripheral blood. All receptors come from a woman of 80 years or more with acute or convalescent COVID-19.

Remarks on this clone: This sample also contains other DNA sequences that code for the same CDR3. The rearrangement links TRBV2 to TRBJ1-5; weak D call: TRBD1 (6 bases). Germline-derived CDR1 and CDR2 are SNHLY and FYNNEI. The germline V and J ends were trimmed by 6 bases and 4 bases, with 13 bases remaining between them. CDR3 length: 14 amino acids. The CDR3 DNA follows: TGTGCCAGCAGCGCACAGGGTAGTAATCAGCCCCAGCATTTT. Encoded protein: CASSAQGSNQPQHF. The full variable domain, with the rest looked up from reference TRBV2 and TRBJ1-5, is EPEVTQTPSHQVTQMGQEVILRCVPISNHLYFYWYRQILGQKVEFLVSFYNNEISEKSEIFDDQFSVERPDGSNFTLKIRSTKLEDSAMYFCASSAQGSNQPQHFGDGTRLSIL.

The chain's CDR3 is CATSSQNPSNQPQHF. The CDR3 DNA reads TGTGCCACCAGCAGCCAGAACCCGAGCAATCAGCCCCAGCATTTT. V and J are TRBV15 and TRBJ1-5, with D uncertain. This CDR3 spans 15 amino acids. Germline V gene sequence: CDR1 LNHNV, CDR2 YYDKDF (reference sequence). V was trimmed by 3 bases and J by 1 base, leaving 10 bases between them.

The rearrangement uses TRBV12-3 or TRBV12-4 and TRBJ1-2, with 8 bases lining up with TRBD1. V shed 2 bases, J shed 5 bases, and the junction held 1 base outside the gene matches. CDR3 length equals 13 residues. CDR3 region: CASSLHRGYGYTF. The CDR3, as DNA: TGTGCCAGCAGTTTACACAGGGGGTATGGCTACACCTTC.

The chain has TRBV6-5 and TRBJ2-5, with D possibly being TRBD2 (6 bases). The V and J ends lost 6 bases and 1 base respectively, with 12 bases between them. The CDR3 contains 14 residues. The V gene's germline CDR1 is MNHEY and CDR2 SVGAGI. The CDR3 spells CASSPPGSQETQYF. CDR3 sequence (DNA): TGTGCCAGCAGCCCCCCCGGGAGCCAAGAGACCCAGTACTTC.

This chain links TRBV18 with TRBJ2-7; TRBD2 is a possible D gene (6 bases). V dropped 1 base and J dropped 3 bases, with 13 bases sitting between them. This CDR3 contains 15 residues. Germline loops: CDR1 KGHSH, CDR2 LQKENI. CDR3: CASSPLIGTVYEQYF. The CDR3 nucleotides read TGTGCCAGCTCACCACTTATCGGGACTGTCTACGAGCAGTACTTC.

The CDR3 DNA follows: TGTGCCAGCAGTTTGAGGGAGGCCTCCTACAATGAGCAGTTCTTC. The encoded protein is CASSLREASYNEQFF. The V gene is TRBV27, the J gene TRBJ2-1; possible D gene TRBD2, 6 bases. The ends were cut back, 3 bases at V and 0 bases at J, with 9 bases in the middle. The CDR3 runs to 15 residues. CDR1 MNHEY and CDR2 SMNVEV come from the germline V gene (reference sequence).

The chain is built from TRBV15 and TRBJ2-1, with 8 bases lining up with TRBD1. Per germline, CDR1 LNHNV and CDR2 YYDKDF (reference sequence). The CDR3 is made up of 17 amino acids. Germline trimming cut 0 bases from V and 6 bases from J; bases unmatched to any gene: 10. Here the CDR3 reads CATSRDRSTGGSNEQFF. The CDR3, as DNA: TGTGCCACCAGCAGAGATCGATCTACAGGGGGTTCCAATGAGCAGTTCTTC.

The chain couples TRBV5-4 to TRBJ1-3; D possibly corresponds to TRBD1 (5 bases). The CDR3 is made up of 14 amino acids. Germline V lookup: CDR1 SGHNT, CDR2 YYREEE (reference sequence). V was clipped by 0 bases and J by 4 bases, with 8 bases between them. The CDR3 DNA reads TGTGCCAGCAGCTTGGACAGGAACGGAAACACCATATATTTT. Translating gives CASSLDRNGNTIYF. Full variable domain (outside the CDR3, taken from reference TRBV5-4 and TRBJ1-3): ETGVTQSPTHLIKTRGQQVTLRCSSQSGHNTVSWYQQALGQGPQFIFQYYREEENGRGNFPPRFSGLQFPNYSSELNVNALELDDSALYLCASSLDRNGNTIYFGEGSWLTVV.

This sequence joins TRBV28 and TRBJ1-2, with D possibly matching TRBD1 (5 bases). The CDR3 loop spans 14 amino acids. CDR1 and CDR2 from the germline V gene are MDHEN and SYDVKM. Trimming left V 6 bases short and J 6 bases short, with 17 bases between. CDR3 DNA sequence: TGTGCCAGCAGCTCGACAGAAAAAAGGGATGGCTACACCTTC. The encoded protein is CASSSTEKRDGYTF.

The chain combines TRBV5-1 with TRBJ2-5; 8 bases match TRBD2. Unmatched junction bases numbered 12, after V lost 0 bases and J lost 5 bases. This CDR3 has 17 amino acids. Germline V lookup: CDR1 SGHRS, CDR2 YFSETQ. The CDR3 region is CASSLAGGAQRDETQYF. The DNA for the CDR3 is TGCGCCAGCAGCTTGGCGGGGGGGGCCCAGCGGGATGAGACCCAGTACTTC.

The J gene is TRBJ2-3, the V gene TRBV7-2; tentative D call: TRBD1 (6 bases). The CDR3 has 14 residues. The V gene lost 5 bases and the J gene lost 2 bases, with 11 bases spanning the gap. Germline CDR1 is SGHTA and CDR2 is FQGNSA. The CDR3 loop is CASSLWTATDTQYF. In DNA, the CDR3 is TGTGCCAGCAGCCTATGGACAGCCACAGATACGCAGTATTTT.

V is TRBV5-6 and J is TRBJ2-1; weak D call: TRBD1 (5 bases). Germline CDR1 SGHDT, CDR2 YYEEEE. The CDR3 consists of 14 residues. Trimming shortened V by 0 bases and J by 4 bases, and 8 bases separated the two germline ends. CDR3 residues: CASSLGQSYNEQFF. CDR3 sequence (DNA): TGTGCCAGCAGCTTGGGACAGTCGTACAATGAGCAGTTCTTC.

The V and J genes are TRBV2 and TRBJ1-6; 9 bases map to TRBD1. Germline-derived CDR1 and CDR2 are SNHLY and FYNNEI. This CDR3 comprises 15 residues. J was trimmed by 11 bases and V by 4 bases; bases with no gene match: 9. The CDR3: CASSVLRTGEAPLHF. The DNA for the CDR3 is TGTGCCAGCAGTGTCCTTCGGACAGGGGAGGCACCCCTCCACTTT.

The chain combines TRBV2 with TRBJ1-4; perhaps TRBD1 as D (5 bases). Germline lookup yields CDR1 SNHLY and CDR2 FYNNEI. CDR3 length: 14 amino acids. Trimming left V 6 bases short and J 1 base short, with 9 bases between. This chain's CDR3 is CASSHRITNEKLFF. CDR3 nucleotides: TGTGCCAGCAGCCACAGGATAACTAATGAAAAACTGTTTTTT. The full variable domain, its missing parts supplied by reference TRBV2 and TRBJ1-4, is EPEVTQTPSHQVTQMGQEVILRCVPISNHLYFYWYRQILGQKVEFLVSFYNNEISEKSEIFDDQFSVERPDGSNFTLKIRSTKLEDSAMYFCASSHRITNEKLFFGSGTQLSVL.

The CDR3 loop is CASSLAGGGPYEQYF. The CDR3 coding sequence is TGTGCCAGCAGCTTAGCAGGGGGGGGTCCCTACGAGCAGTACTTC. The chain employs TRBV7-9 and TRBJ2-7; TRBD2 is a possible D gene (7 bases). Germline V gives CDR1 SEHNR, CDR2 FQNEAQ (reference sequence). Trimming took 0 bases from V and 2 from J, leaving 11 bases between them. CDR3 size: 15 residues.

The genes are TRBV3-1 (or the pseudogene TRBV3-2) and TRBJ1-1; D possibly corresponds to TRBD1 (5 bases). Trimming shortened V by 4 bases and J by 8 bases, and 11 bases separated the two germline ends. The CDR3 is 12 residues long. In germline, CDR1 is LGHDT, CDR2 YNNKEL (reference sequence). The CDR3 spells CASSLKTEEAFF. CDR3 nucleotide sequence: TGTGCCAGCAGCCTCAAGACAGAAGAAGCTTTCTTT.

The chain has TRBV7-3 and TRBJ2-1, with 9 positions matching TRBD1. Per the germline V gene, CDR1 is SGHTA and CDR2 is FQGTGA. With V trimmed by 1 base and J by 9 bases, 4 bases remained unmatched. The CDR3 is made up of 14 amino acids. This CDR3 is CASSLMGDRAEQFF. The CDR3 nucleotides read TGTGCCAGCAGCTTAATGGGGGACAGGGCTGAGCAGTTCTTC.

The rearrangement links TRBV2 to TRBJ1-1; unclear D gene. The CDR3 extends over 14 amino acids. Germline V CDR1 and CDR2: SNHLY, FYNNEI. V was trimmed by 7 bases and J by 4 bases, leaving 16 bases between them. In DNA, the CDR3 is TGTGCCAGCAATGTTGGGCTTATGAGCACTGAAGCTTTCTTT. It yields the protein CASNVGLMSTEAFF.

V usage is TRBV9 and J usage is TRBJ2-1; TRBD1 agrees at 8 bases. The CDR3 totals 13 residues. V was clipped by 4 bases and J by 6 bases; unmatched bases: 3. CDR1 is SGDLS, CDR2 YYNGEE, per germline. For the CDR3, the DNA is TGTGCCAGCAGCACAGGACAGGGCAATGAGCAGTTCTTC. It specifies CASSTGQGNEQFF.

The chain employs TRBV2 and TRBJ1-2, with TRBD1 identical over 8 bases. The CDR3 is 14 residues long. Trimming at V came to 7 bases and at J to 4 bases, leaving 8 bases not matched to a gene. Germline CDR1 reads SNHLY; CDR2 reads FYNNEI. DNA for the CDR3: TGTGCCAGCACCCCAGGACAGGGACCCTATGGCTACACCTTC. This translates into CASTPGQGPYGYTF.

The CDR3 DNA follows: TGTGCCAGCAGCTTGGAGGTAGGCGGACAGACGATAACCCCGCCCCAGCATTTT. Translating gives CASSLEVGGQTITPPQHF. The chain links TRBV5-5 to TRBJ1-5, with D maybe TRBD1 (6 bases). The CDR3 loop spans 18 amino acids. Germline V gene data show CDR1 as SGHKS and CDR2 as YYEKEE (reference sequence). V was shortened by 0 bases and J by 9 bases, with 25 bases between the two germline ends.

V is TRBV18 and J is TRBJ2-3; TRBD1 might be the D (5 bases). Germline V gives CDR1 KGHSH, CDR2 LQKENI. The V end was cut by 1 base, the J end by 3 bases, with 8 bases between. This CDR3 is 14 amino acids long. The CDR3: CASSPLPGTDTQYF. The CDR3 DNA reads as TGTGCCAGCTCACCACTTCCAGGGACAGATACGCAGTATTTT.

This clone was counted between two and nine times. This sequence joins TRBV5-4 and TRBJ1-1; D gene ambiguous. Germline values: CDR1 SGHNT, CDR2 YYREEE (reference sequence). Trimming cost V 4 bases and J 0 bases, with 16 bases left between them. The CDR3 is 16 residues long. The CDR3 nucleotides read TGTGCCAGCAGCGTCGAGGGTTCCCGACTGAACACTGAAGCTTTCTTT. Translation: CASSVEGSRLNTEAFF.

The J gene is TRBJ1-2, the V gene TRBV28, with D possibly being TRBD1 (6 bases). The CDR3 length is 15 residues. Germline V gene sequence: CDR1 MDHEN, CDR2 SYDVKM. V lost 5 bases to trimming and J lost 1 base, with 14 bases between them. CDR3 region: CASSRTGTLNYGYTF. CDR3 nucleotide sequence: TGTGCCAGCAGTCGCACCGGGACACTTAACTATGGCTACACCTTC.

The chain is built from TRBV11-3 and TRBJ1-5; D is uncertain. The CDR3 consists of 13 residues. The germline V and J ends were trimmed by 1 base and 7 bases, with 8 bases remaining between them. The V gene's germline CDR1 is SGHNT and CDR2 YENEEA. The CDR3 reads CASSLGWSQPQHF. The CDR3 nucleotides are TGTGCCAGCAGCTTAGGATGGAGCCAGCCCCAGCATTTT.

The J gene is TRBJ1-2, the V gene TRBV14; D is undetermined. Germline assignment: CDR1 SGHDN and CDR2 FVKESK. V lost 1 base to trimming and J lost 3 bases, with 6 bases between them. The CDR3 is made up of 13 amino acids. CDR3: CASSQASYYGYTF. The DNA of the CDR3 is TGTGCCAGCAGCCAAGCCAGTTACTATGGCTACACCTTC.

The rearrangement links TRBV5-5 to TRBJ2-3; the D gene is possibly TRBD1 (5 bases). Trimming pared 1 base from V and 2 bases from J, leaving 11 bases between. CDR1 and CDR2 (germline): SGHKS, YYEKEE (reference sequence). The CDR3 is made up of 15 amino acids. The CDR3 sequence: CASSLIGHPTDTQYF. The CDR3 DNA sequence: TGTGCCAGCAGCTTGATTGGACACCCCACAGATACGCAGTATTTT.

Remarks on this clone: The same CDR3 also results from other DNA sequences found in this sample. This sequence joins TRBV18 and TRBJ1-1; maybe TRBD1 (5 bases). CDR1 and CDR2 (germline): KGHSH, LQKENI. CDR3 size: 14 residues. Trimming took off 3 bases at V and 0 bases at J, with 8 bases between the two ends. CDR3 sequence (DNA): TGTGCCAGCTCACCGGGACTCTTGAACACTGAAGCTTTCTTT. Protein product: CASSPGLLNTEAFF.

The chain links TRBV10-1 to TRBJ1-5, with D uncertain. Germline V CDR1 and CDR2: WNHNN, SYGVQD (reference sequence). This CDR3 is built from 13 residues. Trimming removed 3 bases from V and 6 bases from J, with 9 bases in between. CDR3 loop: CASSEGRGQPQHF. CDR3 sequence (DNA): TGCGCCAGCAGTGAAGGGAGAGGTCAGCCCCAGCATTTT.